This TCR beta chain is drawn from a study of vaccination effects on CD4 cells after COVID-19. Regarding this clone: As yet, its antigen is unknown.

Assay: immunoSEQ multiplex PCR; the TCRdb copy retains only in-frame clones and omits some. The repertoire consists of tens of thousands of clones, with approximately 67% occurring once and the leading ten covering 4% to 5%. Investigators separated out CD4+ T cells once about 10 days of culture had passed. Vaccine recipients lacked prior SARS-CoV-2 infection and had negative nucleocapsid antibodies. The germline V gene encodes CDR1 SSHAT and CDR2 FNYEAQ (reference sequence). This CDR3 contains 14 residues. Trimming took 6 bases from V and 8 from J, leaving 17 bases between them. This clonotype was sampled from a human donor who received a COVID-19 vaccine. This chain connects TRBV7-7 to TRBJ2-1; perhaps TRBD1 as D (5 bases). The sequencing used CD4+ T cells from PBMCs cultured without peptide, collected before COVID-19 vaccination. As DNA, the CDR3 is TGTGCCAGCAGTAAGGGGTGGAGCGAGGATGAGCAGTTCTTC. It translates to CASSKGWSEDEQFF.